The subject of this entry is one TCR beta chain. Original data processing: Amplification from reference gene primers served as the basis for estimated nucleated cell counts. Assay: immunoSEQ multiplex PCR; the TCRdb copy retains only in-frame clones and omits some. D and trimming come from the DNA, and the V and J calls and clone size come from that table. The sample includes some 140,000 clones, roughly 84% of them seen just once. The CDR3 loop spans 14 amino acids. CDR1 and CDR2 (germline): LGHDT, YNNKEL (reference sequence). Trimming pared 4 bases from V and 0 bases from J, leaving 9 bases between. This specimen comes from a study of blood T cell repertoires in COVID-19. Across about 22 US areas, participants ranged in age from roughly 18 to 89 years.

This clonotype originated in a man aged 40-49 years with acute COVID-19. Sequenced material: PBMCs or T cells enriched from blood (not recorded which). This chain joins TRBV3-1 (or the pseudogene TRBV3-2) and TRBJ1-1, with D possibly being TRBD1 (6 bases). The CDR3 DNA follows: TGTGCCAGCAGCCTACAGGGCGTGAACACTGAAGCTTTCTTT. It specifies CASSLQGVNTEAFF.